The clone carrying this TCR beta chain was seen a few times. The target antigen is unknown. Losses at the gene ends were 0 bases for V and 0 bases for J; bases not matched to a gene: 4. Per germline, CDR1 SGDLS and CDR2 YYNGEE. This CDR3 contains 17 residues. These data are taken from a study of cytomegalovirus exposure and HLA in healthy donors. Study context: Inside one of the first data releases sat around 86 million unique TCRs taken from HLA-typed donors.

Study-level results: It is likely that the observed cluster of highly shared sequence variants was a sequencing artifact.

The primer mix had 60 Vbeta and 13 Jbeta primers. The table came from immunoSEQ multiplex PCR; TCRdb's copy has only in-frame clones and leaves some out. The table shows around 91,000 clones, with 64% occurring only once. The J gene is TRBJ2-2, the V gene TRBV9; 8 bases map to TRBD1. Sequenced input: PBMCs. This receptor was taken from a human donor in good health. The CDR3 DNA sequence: TGTGCCAGCAGCGTAGGGGGCAGGGGGCCGAACACCGGGGAGCTGTTTTTT. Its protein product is CASSVGGRGPNTGELFF.